A selection of T cell receptor beta chains follows, all from one sample in a study of shared clonotypes between healthy human individuals. Measured with immunoSEQ multiplex PCR; TCRdb has only the in-frame clones, and not every one. The profile shows about 2,500,000 clones, about 92% of them singletons. The specimen was naive CD4+ T cells sorted from blood. The receptor source for this set is a man aged 18-30 years in good health. Both conserved end residues are part of each CDR3. Clone sizes are given selectively: once, few, many, or a class where the clone is expanded.

size,V,J,CDR3
-,TRBV15,TRBJ1-5,CATSRAGQPQHF
-,TRBV11-3,TRBJ2-1,CASSETELYNEQFF
-,TRBV27,TRBJ2-7,CASSRTGTGGFYEQYF
once,TRBV5-1,TRBJ2-6,CASSPTGGFPSGANVLTF
-,TRBV19,TRBJ1-5,CASSIGQGWPQHF
-,TRBV5-1,TRBJ1-3,CASSSDSYSGNTIYF
-,TRBV20-1,TRBJ1-1,CSARAPPEAFF
once,TRBV28,TRBJ2-7,CASSLTGAFYEQYF
-,TRBV5-5,TRBJ1-5,CASSLDSNQPQHF
once,TRBV6-1,TRBJ2-2,CASSLVPGELFF
-,TRBV18,TRBJ2-7,CASSSRQTYEQYF
-,TRBV21-1,TRBJ2-5,CASSLRLAGEETQYF
-,TRBV11-2,TRBJ1-1,CASSLESGQRTEAFF
-,TRBV6-5,TRBJ1-1,CASSYGNLNTEAFF
-,TRBV6-5,TRBJ1-1,CASSTGPMKPEAFF
-,TRBV15,TRBJ2-2,CATSTGTQNTGELFF
few,TRBV6-5,TRBJ1-1,CATQGVNTEAFF
-,TRBV5-4,TRBJ2-3,CASSPGGLAEDTQYF
-,TRBV25-1,TRBJ1-1,CASSPPRGRNTEAFF
-,TRBV6-1,TRBJ2-7,CASSEASTGTYEQYF
-,TRBV5-6,TRBJ1-1,CASSLIFGNTEAFF
-,TRBV19,TRBJ2-7,CASSISGRSPYEQYF
-,TRBV7-3,TRBJ2-2,CASSTSSGASRRAGELFF
few,TRBV18,TRBJ1-1,CASSPDRGRTEAFF
-,TRBV2,TRBJ2-7,CASSEGSGGPYEQYF
-,TRBV11-2,TRBJ2-1,CASNRGLLYNEQFF
-,TRBV5-6,TRBJ1-4,CASSWDRGLTNEKLFF
-,TRBV18,TRBJ1-3,CASSPSSGGGNTIYF
-,TRBV10-3,TRBJ2-3,CAISGGQGDTQYF
-,TRBV6-6,TRBJ2-1,CASSDTFSGPNEQFF
-,TRBV6-6,TRBJ2-3,CASNRPDRAGDTQYF
-,TRBV7-9,TRBJ2-7,CASRRDSYEQYF
-,TRBV19,TRBJ1-1,CASSIPRENAEAFF
few,TRBV2,TRBJ1-5,CASSDDSIRQPQHF
-,TRBV5-1,TRBJ2-2,CASSLPGTGRAGELFF
-,TRBV11-2,TRBJ2-7,CASSKPGGDTYEQYF
-,TRBV11-3,TRBJ2-5,CASSPWGGETQYF
-,TRBV5-5,TRBJ2-3,CASSLSVGRTDTQYF
-,TRBV30,TRBJ2-2,CAWSTLRWADTGELFF
few,TRBV20-1,TRBJ1-2,CSARTGTGYTF
-,TRBV5-6,TRBJ2-1,CASSWDSNSYNEQFF
-,TRBV10-1,TRBJ2-2,CATTGQLGTGELFF
-,TRBV10-3,TRBJ2-7,CAISGGTGTGEQYF
few,TRBV7-9,TRBJ1-5,CASSVGQGIGQPQHF
-,TRBV27,TRBJ2-7,CASSLRWLGYEQYF
-,TRBV27,TRBJ1-2,CASSATGGAFGYTF
-,TRBV7-9,TRBJ2-1,CASSLVSSGHYNEQFF
-,TRBV7-9,TRBJ1-1,CASIKNTEAFF
-,TRBV11-2,TRBJ2-3,CASSSRASGGADTQYF
-,TRBV11-2,TRBJ2-2,CASSPDRGRTGELFF
-,TRBV5-1,TRBJ1-1,CASSSGQPSLPTEAFF
-,TRBV4-1,TRBJ2-7,CASSQELAGYYEQYF
-,TRBV30,TRBJ2-3,CAFAGPNTQYF
few,TRBV7-9,TRBJ1-2,CASSLGPARTF
-,TRBV5-4,TRBJ2-2,CASSWSGGEGRELFF
-,TRBV4-2,TRBJ2-2,CASSQPGADELFF
once,TRBV7-9,TRBJ1-2,CASSLSGGTVSYGYTF
once,TRBV6-5,TRBJ1-5,CASSPRGGGQPQHF
few,TRBV7-2,TRBJ2-3,CASSSSGVSTDTQYF
-,TRBV5-4,TRBJ2-7,CASSAPSGGANEQYF